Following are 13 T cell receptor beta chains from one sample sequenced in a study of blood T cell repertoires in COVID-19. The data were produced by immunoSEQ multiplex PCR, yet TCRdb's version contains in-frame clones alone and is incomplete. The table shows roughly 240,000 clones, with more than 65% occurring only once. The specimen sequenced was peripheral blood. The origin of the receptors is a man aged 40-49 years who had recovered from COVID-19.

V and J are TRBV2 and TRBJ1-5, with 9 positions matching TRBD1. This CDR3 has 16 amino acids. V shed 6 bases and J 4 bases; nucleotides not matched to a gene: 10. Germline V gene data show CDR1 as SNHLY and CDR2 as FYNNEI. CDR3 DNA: TGTGCCAGCAGCCCCCGGCCGGGACAGGGTAATCAGCCCCAGCATTTT. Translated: CASSPRPGQGNQPQHF.

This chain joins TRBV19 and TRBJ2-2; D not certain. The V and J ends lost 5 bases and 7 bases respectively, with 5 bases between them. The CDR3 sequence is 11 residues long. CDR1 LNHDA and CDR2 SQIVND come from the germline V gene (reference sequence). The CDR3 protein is CASSYIGELFF. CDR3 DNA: TGTGCCAGTAGTTATATCGGGGAGCTGTTTTTT. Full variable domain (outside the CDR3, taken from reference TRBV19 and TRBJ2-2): DGGITQSPKYLFRKEGQNVTLSCEQNLNHDAMYWYRQDPGQGLRLIYYSQIVNDFQKGDIAEGYSVSREKKESFPLTVTSAQKNPTAFYLCASSYIGELFFGEGSRLTVL.

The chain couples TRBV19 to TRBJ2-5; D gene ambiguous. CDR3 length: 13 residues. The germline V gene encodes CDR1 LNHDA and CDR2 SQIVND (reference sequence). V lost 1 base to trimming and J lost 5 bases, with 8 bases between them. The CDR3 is CASSIASVETQYF. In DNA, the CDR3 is TGTGCCAGTAGTATAGCGAGTGTTGAGACCCAGTACTTC.

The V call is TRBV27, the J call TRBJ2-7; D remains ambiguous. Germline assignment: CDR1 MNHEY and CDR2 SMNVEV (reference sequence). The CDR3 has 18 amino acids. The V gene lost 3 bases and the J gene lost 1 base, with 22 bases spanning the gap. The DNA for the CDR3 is TGTGCCAGCAGTTTCAGGCGTCGCGATAGAATTAGTTCCTACGAGCAGTACTTC. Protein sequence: CASSFRRRDRISSYEQYF.

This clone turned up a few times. CDR3 sequence: CASSIRPILSEAFF. CDR3 nucleotides: TGCGCCAGCAGCATACGTCCTATTCTATCTGAAGCTTTCTTT. J is TRBJ1-1 and V is TRBV5-1; D unresolved. The CDR3 totals 14 residues. Trimming stripped 4 bases from V and 6 bases from J, with 16 bases between. Looked up from germline, CDR1 is SGHRS and CDR2 is YFSETQ. The full variable domain, rest sourced from reference TRBV5-1 and TRBJ1-1, is KAGVTQTPRYLIKTRGQQVTLSCSPISGHRSVSWYQQTPGQGLQFLFEYFSETQRNKGNFPGRFSGRQFSNSRSEMNVSTLELGDSALYLCASSIRPILSEAFFGQGTRLTVV.

In DNA form, the CDR3 reads TGTGCCAGCAGTTACCGATCAGATAATTCACCCCTCCACTTT. Amino acid sequence: CASSYRSDNSPLHF. The rearrangement joins TRBV6-5 to TRBJ1-6, with no clear D. The CDR3 contains 14 residues. V lost 2 bases and J 5 bases, leaving 7 bases between the germline ends. In germline, CDR1 is MNHEY, CDR2 SVGAGI.

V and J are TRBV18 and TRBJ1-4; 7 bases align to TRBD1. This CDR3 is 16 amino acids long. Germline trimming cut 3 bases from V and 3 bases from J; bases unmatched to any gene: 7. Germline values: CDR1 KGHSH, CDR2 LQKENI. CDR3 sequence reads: CASSPKGQYPNEKLFF. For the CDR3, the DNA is TGTGCCAGCTCACCGAAGGGACAGTACCCTAATGAAAAACTGTTTTTT.

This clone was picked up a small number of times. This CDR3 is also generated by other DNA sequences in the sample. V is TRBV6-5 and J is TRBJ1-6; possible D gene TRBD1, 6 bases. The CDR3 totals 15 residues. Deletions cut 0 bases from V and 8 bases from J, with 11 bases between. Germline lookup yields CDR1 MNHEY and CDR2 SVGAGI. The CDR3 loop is CASSYSNRVDSPLHF. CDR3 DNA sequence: TGTGCCAGCAGTTACTCGAACAGGGTTGATTCACCCCTCCACTTT.

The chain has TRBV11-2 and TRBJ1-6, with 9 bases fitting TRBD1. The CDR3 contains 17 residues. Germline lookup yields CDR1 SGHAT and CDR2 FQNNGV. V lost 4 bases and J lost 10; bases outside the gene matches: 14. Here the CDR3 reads CASSSIPGTGLRSPLHF. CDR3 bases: TGTGCCAGCAGCTCGATACCCGGGACAGGGTTGCGGTCACCCCTCCACTTT. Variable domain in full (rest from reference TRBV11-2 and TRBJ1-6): EAGVAQSPRYKIIEKRQSVAFWCNPISGHATLYWYQQILGQGPKLLIQFQNNGVVDDSQLPKDRFSAERLKGVDSTLKIQPAKLEDSAVYLCASSSIPGTGLRSPLHFGNGTRLTVT.

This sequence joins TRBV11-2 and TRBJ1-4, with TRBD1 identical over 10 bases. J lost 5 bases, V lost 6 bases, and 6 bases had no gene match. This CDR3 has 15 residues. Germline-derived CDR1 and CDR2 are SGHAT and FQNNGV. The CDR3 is CASRLTGQGNEKLFF. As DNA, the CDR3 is TGTGCCAGCAGGTTAACGGGACAGGGGAATGAAAAACTGTTTTTT.

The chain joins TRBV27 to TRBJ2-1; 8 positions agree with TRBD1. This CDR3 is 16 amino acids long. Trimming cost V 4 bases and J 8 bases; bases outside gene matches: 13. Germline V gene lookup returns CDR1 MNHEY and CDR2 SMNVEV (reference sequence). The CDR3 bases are TGTGCCAGCAGTTACCTCCAGGGAGGACAGGGACATGAGCAGTTCTTC. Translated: CASSYLQGGQGHEQFF.

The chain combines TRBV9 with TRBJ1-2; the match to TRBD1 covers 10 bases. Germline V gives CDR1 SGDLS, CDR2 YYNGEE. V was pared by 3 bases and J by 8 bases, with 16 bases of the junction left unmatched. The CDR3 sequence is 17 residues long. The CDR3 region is CASSEPEADRGRRGYTF. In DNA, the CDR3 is TGTGCCAGCAGCGAACCCGAGGCTGACAGGGGGCGTAGGGGCTACACCTTC. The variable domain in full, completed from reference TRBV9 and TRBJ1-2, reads DSGVTQTPKHLITATGQRVTLRCSPRSGDLSVYWYQQSLDQGLQFLIQYYNGEERAKGNILERFSAQQFPDLHSELNLSSLELGDSALYFCASSEPEADRGRRGYTFGSGTRLTVV.

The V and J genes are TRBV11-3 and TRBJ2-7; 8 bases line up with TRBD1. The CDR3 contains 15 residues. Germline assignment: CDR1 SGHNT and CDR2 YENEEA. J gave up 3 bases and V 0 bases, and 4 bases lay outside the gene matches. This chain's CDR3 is CASSLDGQGGYEQYF. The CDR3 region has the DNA TGTGCCAGCAGCTTAGATGGACAGGGAGGCTACGAGCAGTACTTC.